The clone carrying this T cell receptor beta chain was counted at least ten times. The record originates from a study of T cells in Graves' hyperthyroidism and ophthalmopathy. Amplified TCR beta CDR3 regions came from RNA transcripts. Using the HTBI primer set, a first-round RT-PCR was run on the TCR CDR3. TCRdb itself ran the multiplex PCR reads through MiXCR, one entry per CDR3 protein. Counted here are around 240,000 distinct CDR3 sequences, about 16% occurring once; the ten biggest clones make up around 30%. This clonotype originated in a woman aged 18-29 years with Graves' ophthalmopathy. Sequencing was performed on blood.

CDR3 sequence reads: CASSEGTIRGDNEQFF. The CDR3 DNA reads as TGCGCCAGCAGTGAGGGGACTATTAGGGGGGACAATGAGCAGTTCTTC. V usage is TRBV10-1 and J usage is TRBJ2-1; weak D call: TRBD2 (7 bases). Germline V lookup: CDR1 WNHNN, CDR2 SYGVQD (reference sequence). Deletions cut 2 bases from V and 5 bases from J, with 16 bases between. The CDR3 is 16 residues long.